The 7 T cell receptor beta chains listed next were all sequenced from one sample in a study of control samples from healthy donors and cancer patients. The repertoire was sequenced with immunoSEQ multiplex PCR; TCRdb's copy has only in-frame clones and lacks some. In the table there are roughly 160,000 clones, around 94% of which are singletons. Sequenced input: PBMCs. These receptor sequences come from a man aged 55 to 70 with colorectal cancer.

This rearrangement joins TRBV2 to TRBJ2-7, with 9 bases that match TRBD2. This CDR3 is built from 14 residues. Germline V gene sequence: CDR1 SNHLY, CDR2 FYNNEI. J lost 4 bases, V lost 7 bases, and 8 bases had no gene match. DNA for the CDR3: TGTGCCAGCACCCCGGCTAGCGGGGTATACGAGCAGTACTTC. Translated, it gives CASTPASGVYEQYF. The complete variable domain, with remaining parts taken from reference TRBV2 and TRBJ2-7, reads EPEVTQTPSHQVTQMGQEVILRCVPISNHLYFYWYRQILGQKVEFLVSFYNNEISEKSEIFDDQFSVERPDGSNFTLKIRSTKLEDSAMYFCASTPASGVYEQYFGPGTRLTVT.

The rearrangement joins TRBV19 to TRBJ2-5; D ambiguous. This CDR3 spans 15 amino acids. Germline V lookup: CDR1 LNHDA, CDR2 SQIVND (reference sequence). V gave up 0 bases and J gave up 1 base, with 9 bases separating them. CDR3 residues: CASSIDAGSQETQYF. CDR3 in DNA: TGTGCCAGTAGTATAGATGCAGGCTCCCAAGAGACCCAGTACTTC. The entire variable domain, with the rest obtained from reference TRBV19 and TRBJ2-5, is as follows: DGGITQSPKYLFRKEGQNVTLSCEQNLNHDAMYWYRQDPGQGLRLIYYSQIVNDFQKGDIAEGYSVSREKKESFPLTVTSAQKNPTAFYLCASSIDAGSQETQYFGPGTRLLVL.

The chain combines TRBV14 with TRBJ2-5, with D perhaps assigned TRBD1 or TRBD2 (5 bases each). The V gene lost 3 bases and the J gene lost 5 bases, with 10 bases spanning the gap. CDR1 and CDR2 (germline): SGHDN, FVKESK. CDR3 size: 13 residues. The CDR3 DNA sequence: TGTGCCAGCAGCCAGTGGGGACGGGAGACCCAGTACTTC. This translates into CASSQWGRETQYF.

The V and J genes are TRBV6-1 and TRBJ1-2; perhaps TRBD1 as D (6 bases). Germline V gene lookup returns CDR1 MNHNS and CDR2 SASEGT. The CDR3 covers 15 residues. The V and J ends lost 2 bases and 2 bases respectively, with 12 bases between them. This CDR3 reads CASSEPETGNYGYTF. The CDR3 DNA sequence: TGTGCCAGCAGTGAACCTGAAACAGGGAACTATGGCTACACCTTC.

The V gene is TRBV5-6, the J gene TRBJ2-7; 9 nucleotides align to TRBD1. The CDR3 is 14 amino acids. From germline, CDR1 is SGHDT and CDR2 YYEEEE. The V gene end was trimmed by 2 bases and the J gene end by 2 bases; junction bases not matched to a gene: 2. The CDR3 nucleotides read TGTGCCAGCAGCTTAGGGACAGGGACCTACGAGCAGTACTTC. This sequence encodes CASSLGTGTYEQYF.

There are a few counts of this clone. The V gene is TRBV5-4, the J gene TRBJ2-7, with 8 bases that match TRBD1. Germline CDR1 is SGHNT and CDR2 is YYREEE (reference sequence). The ends lost 2 bases at V and 7 bases at J; junction bases unmatched: 8. The CDR3 has 14 residues. The CDR3 sequence: CASSFGQGSAEQYF. CDR3 nucleotide sequence: TGTGCCAGCAGCTTCGGACAGGGATCGGCGGAGCAGTACTTC.

Written as DNA, the CDR3 is TGTGCCACCAGCAGAGATCGGGGAGAAGAGACCCAGTACTTC. Translation gives CATSRDRGEETQYF. This chain uses TRBV15 with TRBJ2-5, with a possible D match to TRBD2 (5 bases). The CDR3 length is 14 residues. Deletions cut 0 bases from V and 3 bases from J, with 8 bases between. CDR1 and CDR2 from the germline V gene are LNHNV and YYDKDF (reference sequence).